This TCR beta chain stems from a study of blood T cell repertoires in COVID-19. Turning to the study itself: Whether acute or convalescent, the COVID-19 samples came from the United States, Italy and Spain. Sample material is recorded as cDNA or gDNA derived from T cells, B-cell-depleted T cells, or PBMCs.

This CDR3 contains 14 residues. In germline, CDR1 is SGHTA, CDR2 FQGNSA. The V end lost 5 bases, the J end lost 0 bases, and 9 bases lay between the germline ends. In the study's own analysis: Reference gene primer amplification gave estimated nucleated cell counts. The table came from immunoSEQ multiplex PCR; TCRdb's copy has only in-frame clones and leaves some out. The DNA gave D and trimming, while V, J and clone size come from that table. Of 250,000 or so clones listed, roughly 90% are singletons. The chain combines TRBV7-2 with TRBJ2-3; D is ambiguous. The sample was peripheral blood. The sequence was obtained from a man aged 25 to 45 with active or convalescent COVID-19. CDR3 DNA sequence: TGTGCCAGCAGCCCAGGAATTAGCACAGATACGCAGTATTTT. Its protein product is CASSPGISTDTQYF.